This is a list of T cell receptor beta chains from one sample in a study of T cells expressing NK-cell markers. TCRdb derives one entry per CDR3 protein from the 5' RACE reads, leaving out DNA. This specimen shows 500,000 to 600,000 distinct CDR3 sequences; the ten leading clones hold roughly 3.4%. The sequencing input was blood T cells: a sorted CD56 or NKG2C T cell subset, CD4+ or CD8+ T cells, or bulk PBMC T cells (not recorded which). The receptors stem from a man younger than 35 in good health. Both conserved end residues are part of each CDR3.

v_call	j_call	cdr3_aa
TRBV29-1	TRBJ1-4	CSVETGTGSNEKLFF
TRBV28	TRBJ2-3	CASSQTSGGDTDTQYF
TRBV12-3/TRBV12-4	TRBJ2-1	CASSPDRAALNYNEQFF
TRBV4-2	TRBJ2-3	CASSPKLAPSTDTQYF
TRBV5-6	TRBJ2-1	CASSLYLRDEQFF
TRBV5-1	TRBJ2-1	CASSAGGLAGNNEQFF
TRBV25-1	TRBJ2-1	CASSESGTTYNEQFF
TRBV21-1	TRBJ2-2	CASSKVLGLANTGELFF
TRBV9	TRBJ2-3	CASSVIAGDTQYF
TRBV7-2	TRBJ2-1	CASSWAHGTSAQFF
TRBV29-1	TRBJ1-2	CSVVLGTGVFSYGYTF
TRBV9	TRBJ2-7	CASSVGAAGDREQYF
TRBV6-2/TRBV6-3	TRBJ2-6	CASSYHVGDTGSGANVLTF
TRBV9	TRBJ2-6	CASSVGSLGYSGANVLTF
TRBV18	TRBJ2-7	CASSPPRGSPYEQYF
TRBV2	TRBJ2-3	CASLSGEPDTQYF
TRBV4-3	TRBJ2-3	CASSQVGAFGTDTQYF
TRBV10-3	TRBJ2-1	CAISPGLADEQFF
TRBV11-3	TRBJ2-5	CASSFPAGGLGETQYF
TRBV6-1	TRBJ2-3	CASSSYPRTGLTDTQYF
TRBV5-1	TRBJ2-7	CASSTGTFDSYEQYF
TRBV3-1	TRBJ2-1	CASSQGTASYNEQFF
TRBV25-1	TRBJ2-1	CASSASIYNEQFF
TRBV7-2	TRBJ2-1	CASSFWGLELGEQFF
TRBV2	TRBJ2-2	CASRYRDRATGELFF
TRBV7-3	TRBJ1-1	CASSPTPGQGATEAFF